This TCR beta chain was sequenced during a study of persistence of HIV-infected CD4 T cells. Notes on the study in general: Compared with CD3/CD28-stimulated cells, CMV- and Gag-responding cells showed lower TCRbeta richness.

An overlapping HIV-1 Gag peptide pool stimulated these cells at 0.75 to 1 ug/peptide/mL. Sorted nonresponding memory CD4+ T cells were CD40L-negative, CD69-negative, CD45RO-high. The libraries were made with immunoSEQ version 4 in survey mode. Profiled with immunoSEQ multiplex PCR; TCRdb holds only in-frame clones, not every one. The sample contains just over 35,000 clones, more than 70% of which appear only once. Germline values: CDR1 MNHEY, CDR2 SVGAGI. The length of the CDR3 is 15 residues. The V gene lost 2 bases and the J gene lost 2 bases, with 10 bases spanning the gap. Comment on this clone: Its antigen is undetermined.

The chain links TRBV6-5 to TRBJ1-5; weak D call: TRBD1 (5 bases). Sequenced here: cultured CD4+ T cells from PBMCs, sampled from a patient who received antiretroviral therapy. The sequence derives from an adult with HIV. The donor label of this sample is uncertain. Here the CDR3 DNA reads TGTGCCAGCAGTTACGTTGGGGGGGGCAATCAGCCCCAGCATTTT. It is translated as CASSYVGGGNQPQHF.